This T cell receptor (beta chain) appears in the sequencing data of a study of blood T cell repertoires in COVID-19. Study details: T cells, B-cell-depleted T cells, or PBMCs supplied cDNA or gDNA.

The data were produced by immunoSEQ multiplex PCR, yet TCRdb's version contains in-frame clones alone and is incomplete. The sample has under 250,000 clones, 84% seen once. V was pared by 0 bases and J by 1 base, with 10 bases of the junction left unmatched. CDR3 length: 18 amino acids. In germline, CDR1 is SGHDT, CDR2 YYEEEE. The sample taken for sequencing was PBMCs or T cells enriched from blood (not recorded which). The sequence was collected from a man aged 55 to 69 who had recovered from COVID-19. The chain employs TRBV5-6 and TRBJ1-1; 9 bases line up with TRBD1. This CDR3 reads CASSLGPGQGSGNTEAFF. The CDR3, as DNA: TGTGCCAGCAGCTTGGGACCGGGACAGGGATCCGGGAACACTGAAGCTTTCTTT. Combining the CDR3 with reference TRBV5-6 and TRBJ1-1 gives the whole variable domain DAGVTQSPTHLIKTRGQQVTLRCSPKSGHDTVSWYQQALGQGPQFIFQYYEEEERQRGNFPDRFSGHQFPNYSSELNVNALLLGDSALYLCASSLGPGQGSGNTEAFFGQGTRLTVV.